This TCR beta chain stems from a study of T cells in Graves' hyperthyroidism and ophthalmopathy. TCR beta CDR3 regions were amplified from RNA. TCR CDR3 regions were first amplified by RT-PCR with HTBI primers. TCRdb passed the multiplex PCR reads through MiXCR, listing each CDR3 protein once. The sample includes approximately 560,000 distinct CDR3 sequences, 15% to 18% seen only once; the top ten take around 7.3%. This receptor was obtained from a woman aged 30 to 39 with Graves' hyperthyroidism. Input material: blood.

This CDR3 is CSVAPQGDYEQYF. In DNA, the CDR3 is TGCAGCGTTGCGCCTCAGGGTGACTACGAGCAGTACTTC. The chain couples TRBV29-1 to TRBJ2-7; tentative D call: TRBD1 (5 bases). V lost 4 bases and J 3 bases, leaving 13 bases between the germline ends. Germline V CDR1 and CDR2: SQVTM, ANQGSEA. The CDR3 extends over 13 amino acids.